This record concerns one T cell receptor beta chain sequence. Its target is unknown. Repertoires were generated with immunoSEQ multiplex PCR, while TCRdb's copy carries only in-frame clones and drops some. Of about 93,000 clones in the sample, about nine tenths are singletons; the top ten hold 2.5% to 3%. The data were taken from a study of T cell responses to AZD1222 COVID-19 vaccine. Findings of the study overall: Sampling that yielded the repertoires occurred only after the peak T cell response.

The receptor was isolated from an adult in good health. Specimen: peripheral blood, collected on day 0 of MenACWY control vaccination.

The CDR3 DNA reads TGTGCCAGCAGCGCTCCCGGGACAGGGGACAACGAGCAGTACTTC. Residues: CASSAPGTGDNEQYF. The chain employs TRBV9 and TRBJ2-7; the match to TRBD1 covers 10 bases. Losses at the gene ends were 3 bases for V and 5 bases for J; bases not matched to a gene: 8. The CDR3 runs 15 residues. CDR1 and CDR2 from the germline V gene are SGDLS and YYNGEE.